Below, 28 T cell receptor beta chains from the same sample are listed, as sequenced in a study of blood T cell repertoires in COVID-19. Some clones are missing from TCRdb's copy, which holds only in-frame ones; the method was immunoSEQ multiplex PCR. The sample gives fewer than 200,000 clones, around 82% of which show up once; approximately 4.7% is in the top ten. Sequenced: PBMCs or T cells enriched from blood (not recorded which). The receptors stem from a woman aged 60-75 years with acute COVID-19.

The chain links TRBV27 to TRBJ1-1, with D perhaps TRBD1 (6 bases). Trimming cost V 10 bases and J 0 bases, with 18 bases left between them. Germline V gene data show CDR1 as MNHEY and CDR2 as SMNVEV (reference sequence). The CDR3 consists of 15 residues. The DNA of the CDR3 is TGTGCCACCTTACATAACAGGGCTCTGAACACTGAAGCTTTCTTT. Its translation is CATLHNRALNTEAFF.

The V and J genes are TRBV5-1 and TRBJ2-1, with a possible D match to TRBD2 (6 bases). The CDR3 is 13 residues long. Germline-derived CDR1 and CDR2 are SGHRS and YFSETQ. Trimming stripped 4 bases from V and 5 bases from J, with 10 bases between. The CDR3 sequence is CASSPGLDNEQFF. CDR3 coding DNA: TGCGCCAGCAGCCCGGGACTCGACAATGAGCAGTTCTTC.

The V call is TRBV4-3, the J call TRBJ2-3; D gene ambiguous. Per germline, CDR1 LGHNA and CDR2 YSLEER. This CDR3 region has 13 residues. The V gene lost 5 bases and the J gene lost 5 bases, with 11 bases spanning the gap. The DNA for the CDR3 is TGCGCCAGCAGCGACCTAACGGGAGATACGCAGTATTTT. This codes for CASSDLTGDTQYF.

In DNA, the CDR3 is TGTGCCAGCAGTAGGACTAGCGGGGGTGAAAAGACCCAGTACTTC. It encodes CASSRTSGGEKTQYF. This sequence joins TRBV2 and TRBJ2-5; 13 bases line up with TRBD2. Germline CDR1 reads SNHLY; CDR2 reads FYNNEI. J was trimmed by 6 bases and V by 5 bases; bases with no gene match: 6. This CDR3 is built from 15 residues. Full variable domain (missing parts from reference TRBV2 and TRBJ2-5): EPEVTQTPSHQVTQMGQEVILRCVPISNHLYFYWYRQILGQKVEFLVSFYNNEISEKSEIFDDQFSVERPDGSNFTLKIRSTKLEDSAMYFCASSRTSGGEKTQYFGPGTRLLVL.

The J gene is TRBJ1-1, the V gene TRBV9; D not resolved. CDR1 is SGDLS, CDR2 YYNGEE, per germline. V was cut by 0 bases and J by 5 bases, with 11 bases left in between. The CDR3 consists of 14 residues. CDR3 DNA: TGTGCCAGCAGCGTAGAAGTGAGATCGACTGAAGCTTTCTTT. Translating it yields CASSVEVRSTEAFF.

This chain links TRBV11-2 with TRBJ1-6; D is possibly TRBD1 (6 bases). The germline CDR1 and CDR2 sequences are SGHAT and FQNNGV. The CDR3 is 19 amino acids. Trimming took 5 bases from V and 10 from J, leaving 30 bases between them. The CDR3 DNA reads TGTGCCAGCAGCCTTAGGAATTCAGGGGCCCGTGGGAAGGGGTCACCCCTCCACTTT. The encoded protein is CASSLRNSGARGKGSPLHF.

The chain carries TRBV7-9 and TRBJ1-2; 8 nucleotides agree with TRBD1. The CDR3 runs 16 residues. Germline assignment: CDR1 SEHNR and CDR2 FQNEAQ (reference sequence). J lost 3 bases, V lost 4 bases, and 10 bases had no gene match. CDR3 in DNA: TGTGCCAGCAGCTACGGGTCCGGACAGGGTCACTATGGCTACACCTTC. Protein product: CASSYGSGQGHYGYTF.

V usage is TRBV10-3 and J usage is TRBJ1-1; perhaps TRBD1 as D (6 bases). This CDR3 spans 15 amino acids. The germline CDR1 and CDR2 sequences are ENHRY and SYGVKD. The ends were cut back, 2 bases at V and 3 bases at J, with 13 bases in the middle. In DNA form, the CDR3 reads TGTGCCATCAGTGAGGGACAGCCCCAGGACACTGAAGCTTTCTTT. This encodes CAISEGQPQDTEAFF.

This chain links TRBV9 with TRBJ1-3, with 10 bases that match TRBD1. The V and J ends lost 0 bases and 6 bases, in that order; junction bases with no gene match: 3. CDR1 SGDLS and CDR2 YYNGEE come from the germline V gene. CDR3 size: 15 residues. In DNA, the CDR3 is TGTGCCAGCAGCGTAGATGGGACAGGGGAAAACACCATATATTTT. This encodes CASSVDGTGENTIYF.

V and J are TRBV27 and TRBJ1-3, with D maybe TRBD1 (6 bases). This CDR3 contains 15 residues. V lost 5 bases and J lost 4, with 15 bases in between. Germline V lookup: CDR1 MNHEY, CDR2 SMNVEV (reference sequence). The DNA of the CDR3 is TGTGCCAGCAGTCCCAACAGGGTCCCCGGAAACACCATATATTTT. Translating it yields CASSPNRVPGNTIYF.

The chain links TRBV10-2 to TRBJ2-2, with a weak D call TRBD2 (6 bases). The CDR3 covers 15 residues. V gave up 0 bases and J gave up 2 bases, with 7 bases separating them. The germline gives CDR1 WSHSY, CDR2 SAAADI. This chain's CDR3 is CASSESGLNTGELFF. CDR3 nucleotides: TGCGCCAGCAGTGAGTCGGGACTTAACACCGGGGAGCTGTTTTTT.

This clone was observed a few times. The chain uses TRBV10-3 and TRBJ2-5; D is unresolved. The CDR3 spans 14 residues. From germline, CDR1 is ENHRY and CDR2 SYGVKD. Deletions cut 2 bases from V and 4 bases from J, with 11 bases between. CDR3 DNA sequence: TGTGCCATCAGTGAGCGGGTATCCAGAGAGACCCAGTACTTC. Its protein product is CAISERVSRETQYF.

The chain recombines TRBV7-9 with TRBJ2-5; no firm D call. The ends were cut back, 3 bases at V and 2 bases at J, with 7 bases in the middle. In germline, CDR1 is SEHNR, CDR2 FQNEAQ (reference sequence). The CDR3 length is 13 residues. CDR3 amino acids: CASSFTQQETQYF. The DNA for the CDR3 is TGTGCCAGCAGCTTCACCCAGCAAGAGACCCAGTACTTC.

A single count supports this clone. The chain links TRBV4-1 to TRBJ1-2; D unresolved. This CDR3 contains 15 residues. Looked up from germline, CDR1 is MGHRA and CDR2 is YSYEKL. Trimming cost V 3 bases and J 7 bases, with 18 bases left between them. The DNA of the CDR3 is TGCGCCAGCAGCCAGGCGACCCGACAAGGCTTTGGCTACACCTTC. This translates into CASSQATRQGFGYTF.

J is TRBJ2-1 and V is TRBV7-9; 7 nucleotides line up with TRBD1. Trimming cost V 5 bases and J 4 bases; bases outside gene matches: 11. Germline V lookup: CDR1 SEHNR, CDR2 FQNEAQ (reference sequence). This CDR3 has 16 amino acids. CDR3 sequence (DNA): TGTGCCAGCAGCAGTTTCCTGGACAGGAGTTACAATGAGCAGTTCTTC. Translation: CASSSFLDRSYNEQFF.

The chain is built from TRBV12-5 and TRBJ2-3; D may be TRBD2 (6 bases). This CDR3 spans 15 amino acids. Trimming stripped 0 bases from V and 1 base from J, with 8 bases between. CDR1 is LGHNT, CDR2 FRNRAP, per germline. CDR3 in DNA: TGTGCTAGTGGTTTGGTATTAGCGGGCACAGATACGCAGTATTTT. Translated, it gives CASGLVLAGTDTQYF.

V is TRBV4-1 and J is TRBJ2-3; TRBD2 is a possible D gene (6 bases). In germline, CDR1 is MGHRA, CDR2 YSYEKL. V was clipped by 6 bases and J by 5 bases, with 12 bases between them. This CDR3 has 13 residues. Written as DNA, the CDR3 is TGCGCCAGCAGTACCGGAGGGCGAGATACGCAGTATTTT. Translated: CASSTGGRDTQYF.

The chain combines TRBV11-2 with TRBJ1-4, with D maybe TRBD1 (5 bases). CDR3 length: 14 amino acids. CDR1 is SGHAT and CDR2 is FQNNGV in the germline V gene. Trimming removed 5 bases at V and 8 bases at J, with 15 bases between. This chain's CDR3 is CASSREDMGEKLFF. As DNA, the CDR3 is TGTGCCAGCAGCCGCGAGGACATGGGCGAAAAACTGTTTTTT.

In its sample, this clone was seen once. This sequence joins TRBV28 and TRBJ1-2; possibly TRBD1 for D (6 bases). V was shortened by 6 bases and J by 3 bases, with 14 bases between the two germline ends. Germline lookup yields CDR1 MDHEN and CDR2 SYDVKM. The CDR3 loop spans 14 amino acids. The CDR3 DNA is TGTGCCAGCAGCTTAGGGGGGGAGGACTATGGCTACACCTTC. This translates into CASSLGGEDYGYTF.

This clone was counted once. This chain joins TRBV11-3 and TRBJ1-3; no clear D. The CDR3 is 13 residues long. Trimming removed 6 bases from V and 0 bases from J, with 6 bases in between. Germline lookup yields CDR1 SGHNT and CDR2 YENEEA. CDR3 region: CASSLSSGNTIYF. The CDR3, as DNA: TGTGCCAGCAGTTTGAGCTCTGGAAACACCATATATTTT.

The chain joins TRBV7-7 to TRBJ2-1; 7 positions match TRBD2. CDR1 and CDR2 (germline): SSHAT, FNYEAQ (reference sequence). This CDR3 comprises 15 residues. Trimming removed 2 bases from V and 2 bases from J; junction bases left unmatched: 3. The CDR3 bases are TGTGCCAGCAGCTTAAGTGGGGGGGCCTACAATGAGCAGTTCTTC. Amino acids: CASSLSGGAYNEQFF.

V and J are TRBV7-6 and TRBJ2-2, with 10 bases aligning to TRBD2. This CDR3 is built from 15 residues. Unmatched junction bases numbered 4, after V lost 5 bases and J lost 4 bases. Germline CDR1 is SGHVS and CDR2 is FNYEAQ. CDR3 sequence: CASSITSGVTGELFF. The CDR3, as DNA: TGTGCCAGCAGCATAACTAGCGGGGTCACCGGGGAGCTGTTTTTT.

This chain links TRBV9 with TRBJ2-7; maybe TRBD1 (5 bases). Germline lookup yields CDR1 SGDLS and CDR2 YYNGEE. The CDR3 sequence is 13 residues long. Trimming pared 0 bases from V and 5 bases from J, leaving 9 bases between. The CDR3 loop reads CASSVAGFNEQYF. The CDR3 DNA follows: TGTGCCAGCAGCGTAGCAGGGTTCAACGAGCAGTACTTC. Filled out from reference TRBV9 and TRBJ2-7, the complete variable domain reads DSGVTQTPKHLITATGQRVTLRCSPRSGDLSVYWYQQSLDQGLQFLIQYYNGEERAKGNILERFSAQQFPDLHSELNLSSLELGDSALYFCASSVAGFNEQYFGPGTRLTVT.

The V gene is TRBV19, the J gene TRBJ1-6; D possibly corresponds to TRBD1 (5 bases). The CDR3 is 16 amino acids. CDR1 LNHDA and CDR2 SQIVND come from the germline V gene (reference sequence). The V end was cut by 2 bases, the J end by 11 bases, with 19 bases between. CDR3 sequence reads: CASSILGAGLNTPLHF. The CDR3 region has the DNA TGTGCCAGTAGTATACTAGGGGCAGGCCTCAATACACCCCTCCACTTT. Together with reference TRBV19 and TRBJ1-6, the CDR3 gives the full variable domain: DGGITQSPKYLFRKEGQNVTLSCEQNLNHDAMYWYRQDPGQGLRLIYYSQIVNDFQKGDIAEGYSVSREKKESFPLTVTSAQKNPTAFYLCASSILGAGLNTPLHFGNGTRLTVT.

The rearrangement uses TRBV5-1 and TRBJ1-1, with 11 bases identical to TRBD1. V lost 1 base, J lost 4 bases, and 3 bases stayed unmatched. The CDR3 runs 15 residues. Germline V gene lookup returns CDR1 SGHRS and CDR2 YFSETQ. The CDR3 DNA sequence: TGCGCCAGCAGCTTGAAAGGACAGGGGGCCACTGAAGCTTTCTTT. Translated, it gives CASSLKGQGATEAFF.

The CDR3 DNA sequence: TGTGCCAGCAGCTTAGCGCGGGGGTCGGGGTCGGCGAACACTGAAGCTTTCTTT. Protein product: CASSLARGSGSANTEAFF. This chain joins TRBV7-9 and TRBJ1-1, with a possible D match to TRBD1 (5 bases). Trimming removed 0 bases from V and 1 base from J, with 18 bases in between. CDR1 is SEHNR, CDR2 FQNEAQ, per germline (reference sequence). The CDR3 sequence is 18 residues long. Together with reference TRBV7-9 and TRBJ1-1, the CDR3 gives the full variable domain: DTGVSQNPRHKITKRGQNVTFRCDPISEHNRLYWYRQTLGQGPEFLTYFQNEAQLEKSRLLSDRFSAERPKGSFSTLEIQRTEQGDSAMYLCASSLARGSGSANTEAFFGQGTRLTVV.

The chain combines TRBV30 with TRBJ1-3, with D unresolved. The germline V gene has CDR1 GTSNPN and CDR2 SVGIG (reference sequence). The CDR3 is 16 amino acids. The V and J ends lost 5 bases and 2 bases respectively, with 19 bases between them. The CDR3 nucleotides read TGTGCCTGGGCATTAGTCCGCTCTATCGCTGGAAACACCATATATTTT. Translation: CAWALVRSIAGNTIYF. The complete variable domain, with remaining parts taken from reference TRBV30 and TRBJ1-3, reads SQTIHQWPATLVQPVGSPLSLECTVEGTSNPNLYWYRQAAGRGLQLLFYSVGIGQISSEVPQNLSASRPQDRQFILSSKKLLLSDSGFYLCAWALVRSIAGNTIYFGEGSWLTVV.

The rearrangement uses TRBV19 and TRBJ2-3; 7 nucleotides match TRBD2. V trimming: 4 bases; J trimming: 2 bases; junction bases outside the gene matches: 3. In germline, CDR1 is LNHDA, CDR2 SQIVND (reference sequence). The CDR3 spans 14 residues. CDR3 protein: CASSSGGATDTQYF. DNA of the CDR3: TGTGCCAGTAGTAGCGGGGGTGCCACAGATACGCAGTATTTT. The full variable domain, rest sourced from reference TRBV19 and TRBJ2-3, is DGGITQSPKYLFRKEGQNVTLSCEQNLNHDAMYWYRQDPGQGLRLIYYSQIVNDFQKGDIAEGYSVSREKKESFPLTVTSAQKNPTAFYLCASSSGGATDTQYFGPGTRLTVL.